The 10 T cell receptor beta chains listed next were all sequenced from one sample in a study of blood T cell repertoires in COVID-19. TCRdb's copy holds only in-frame clones and misses some; the assay was immunoSEQ multiplex PCR. Here the sample spans 200,000 to 250,000 clones, roughly four fifths being singletons. The specimen was PBMCs or T cells enriched from blood (not recorded which). These receptors were taken from a woman in her sixties who had recovered from COVID-19.

V is TRBV6-1 and J is TRBJ2-7; possibly TRBD2 for D (5 bases). V was clipped by 3 bases and J by 3 bases, with 15 bases between them. CDR3 length: 15 amino acids. Germline values: CDR1 MNHNS, CDR2 SASEGT. The CDR3 loop is CASSEEETRYYEQYF. The CDR3 DNA sequence: TGTGCCAGCAGTGAGGAGGAAACTCGTTACTACGAGCAGTACTTC.

The V call is TRBV7-9, the J call TRBJ2-1; 10 bases map to TRBD2. This CDR3 region has 17 residues. The V and J ends lost 2 bases and 3 bases, in that order; junction bases with no gene match: 7. Germline V gene sequence: CDR1 SEHNR, CDR2 FQNEAQ (reference sequence). CDR3 amino acids: CASSLTAGGPVYNEQFF. CDR3 DNA sequence: TGTGCCAGCAGCTTAACAGCGGGAGGGCCTGTCTACAATGAGCAGTTCTTC.

The J gene is TRBJ1-2, the V gene TRBV5-6; possible D gene TRBD1, 6 bases. This CDR3 contains 14 residues. Trimming shortened V by 3 bases and J by 4 bases, and 13 bases separated the two germline ends. Germline values: CDR1 SGHDT, CDR2 YYEEEE. The CDR3 sequence is CASSSLTGPYGYTF. The CDR3 DNA follows: TGTGCCAGCAGCTCCCTCACAGGGCCCTATGGCTACACCTTC.

This clone was observed once. The V and J genes are TRBV2 and TRBJ2-2; 12 bases fit TRBD2. J was trimmed by 4 bases and V by 4 bases; bases with no gene match: 1. Germline V gene sequence: CDR1 SNHLY, CDR2 FYNNEI. The CDR3 runs 15 residues. The CDR3 here is CASSGTSGTTGELFF. DNA of the CDR3: TGTGCCAGCAGTGGGACTAGCGGGACCACCGGGGAGCTGTTTTTT. The entire variable domain, with the rest obtained from reference TRBV2 and TRBJ2-2, is as follows: EPEVTQTPSHQVTQMGQEVILRCVPISNHLYFYWYRQILGQKVEFLVSFYNNEISEKSEIFDDQFSVERPDGSNFTLKIRSTKLEDSAMYFCASSGTSGTTGELFFGEGSRLTVL.

The gene calls are TRBV2 and TRBJ1-1; maybe TRBD1 (6 bases). This CDR3 is 14 amino acids long. The ends were cut back, 0 bases at V and 4 bases at J, with 9 bases in the middle. The germline V gene has CDR1 SNHLY and CDR2 FYNNEI. The CDR3 sequence: CASSEAARGTEAFF. The CDR3 bases are TGTGCCAGCAGTGAAGCGGCCAGGGGCACTGAAGCTTTCTTT.

The chain carries TRBV7-2 and TRBJ1-1; the D gene is possibly TRBD1 (6 bases). The CDR3 consists of 15 residues. Trimming shortened V by 4 bases and J by 4 bases, and 16 bases separated the two germline ends. Per the germline V gene, CDR1 is SGHTA and CDR2 is FQGNSA. The CDR3 bases are TGTGCCAGCAGCTCCGTAGGGGGGAGGGCCACTGAAGCTTTCTTT. Translated, it gives CASSSVGGRATEAFF.

The gene calls are TRBV7-2 and TRBJ1-1, with TRBD1 identical over 10 bases. Germline V gene data show CDR1 as SGHTA and CDR2 as FQGNSA. The CDR3 is made up of 16 amino acids. The V and J ends lost 5 bases and 4 bases, in that order; junction bases with no gene match: 10. The CDR3 reads CASSLPDRGLVTEAFF. The DNA for the CDR3 is TGTGCCAGCAGCCTACCTGACAGGGGGCTTGTCACTGAAGCTTTCTTT.

The V call is TRBV5-1, the J call TRBJ2-7; 10 positions match TRBD1. With 2 bases clipped from V and 6 bases from J, the junction kept 11 bases outside the gene matches. The CDR3 is 16 amino acids. Per germline, CDR1 SGHRS and CDR2 YFSETQ. In DNA, the CDR3 is TGCGCCAGCAGCTTTGAACCTCCCGACAGGGGGCCCGAGCAGTACTTC. It translates to CASSFEPPDRGPEQYF.

The chain links TRBV28 to TRBJ2-2; 8 nucleotides line up with TRBD1. Germline V CDR1 and CDR2: MDHEN, SYDVKM. The length of the CDR3 is 14 residues. V lost 5 bases to trimming and J lost 6 bases; unmatched junction nucleotides: 5. The CDR3 region has the DNA TGTGCCAGCAGTCAGGGGGCGCGCCCCGGGGAGCTGTTTTTT. It translates to CASSQGARPGELFF.

This clone came up a few times. The chain employs TRBV11-2 and TRBJ1-3; the D is unclear. Trimming took 1 base from V and 0 from J, leaving 7 bases between them. Germline V CDR1 and CDR2: SGHAT, FQNNGV. This CDR3 region has 15 residues. The CDR3: CASSLAGLSGNTIYF. The CDR3 nucleotides read TGTGCCAGCAGCTTAGCGGGTCTCTCTGGAAACACCATATATTTT.